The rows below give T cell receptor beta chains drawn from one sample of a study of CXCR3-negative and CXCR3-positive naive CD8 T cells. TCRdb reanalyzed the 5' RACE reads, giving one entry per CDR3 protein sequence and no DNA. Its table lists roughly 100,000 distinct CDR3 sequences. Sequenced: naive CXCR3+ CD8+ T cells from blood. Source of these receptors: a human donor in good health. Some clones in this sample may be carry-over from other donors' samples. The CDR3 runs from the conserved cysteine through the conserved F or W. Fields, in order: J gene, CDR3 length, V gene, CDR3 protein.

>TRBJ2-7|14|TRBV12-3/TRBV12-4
CASSDVAGIYEQYF
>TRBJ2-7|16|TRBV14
CASTPLGVGQNYEQYF
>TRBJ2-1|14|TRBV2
CASRLAGDYNEQFF
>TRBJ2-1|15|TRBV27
CASSFGGPSYNEQFF
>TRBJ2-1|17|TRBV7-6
CASSGPGLAGVVNEQFF
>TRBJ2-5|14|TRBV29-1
CSVVVAGGRETQYF
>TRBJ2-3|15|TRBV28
CASIRFRGARDTQYF
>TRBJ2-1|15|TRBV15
CATSPGGQGGIEQFF
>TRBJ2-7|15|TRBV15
CATSRYQALGDEQYF
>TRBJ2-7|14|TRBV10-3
CAIRDTERPYEQYF
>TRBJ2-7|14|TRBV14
CASSPQGESYEQYF
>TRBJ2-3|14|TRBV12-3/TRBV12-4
CASSLTVAVDTQYF
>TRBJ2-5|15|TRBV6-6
CASSYLGGNQETQYF
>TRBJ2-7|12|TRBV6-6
CASREGENEQYF
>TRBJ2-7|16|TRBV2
CASSEISSGGGYEQYF
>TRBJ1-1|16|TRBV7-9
CASSLVGTGAGTEAFF
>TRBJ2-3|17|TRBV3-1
CASSQALGPSVEGSQYF
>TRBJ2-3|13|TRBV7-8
CASSQRGLADKYF
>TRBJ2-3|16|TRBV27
CASSLDQGARADTQYF
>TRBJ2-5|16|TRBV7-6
CASSSGQGVIMETQYF
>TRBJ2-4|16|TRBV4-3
CASSQDRQGMGNIQYF
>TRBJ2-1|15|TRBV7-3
CASSSTSGRWDEQFF
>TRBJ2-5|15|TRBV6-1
CASSAGTAITETQYF
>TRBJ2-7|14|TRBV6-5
CASSYGDSVYEQYF
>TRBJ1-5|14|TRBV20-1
CSAKGAGAYQPQHF
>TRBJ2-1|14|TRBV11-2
CASSLGDYHNEQFF
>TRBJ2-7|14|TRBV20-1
CSGMAGGRGDEQYF
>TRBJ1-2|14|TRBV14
CASSIGQQNYGYTF
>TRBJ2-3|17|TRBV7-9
CASSSFSSGGAKDTQYF
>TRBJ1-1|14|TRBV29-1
CSVPPTDANTEAFF
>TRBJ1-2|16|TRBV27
CASSLSGQGGNYGYTF
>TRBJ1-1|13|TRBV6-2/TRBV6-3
CASSPTPNTEAFF
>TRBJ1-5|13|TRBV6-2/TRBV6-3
CASSTGAHQPQHF
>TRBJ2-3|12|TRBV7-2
CASSPPPDTQYF
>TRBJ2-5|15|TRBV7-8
CASSTLDRGGETQYF
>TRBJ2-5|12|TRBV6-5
CAIGQSQETQYF
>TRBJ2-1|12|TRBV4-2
CASSHLHNEQFF
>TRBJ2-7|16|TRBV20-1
CSARDPRTSGVDEQYF
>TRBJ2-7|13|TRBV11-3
CASSVRRSGEQYF
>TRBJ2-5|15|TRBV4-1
CASSQERDGQETQYF
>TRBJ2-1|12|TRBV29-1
CSVSSQLNEQFF
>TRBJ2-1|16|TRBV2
CASSDVRGSSYNEQFF